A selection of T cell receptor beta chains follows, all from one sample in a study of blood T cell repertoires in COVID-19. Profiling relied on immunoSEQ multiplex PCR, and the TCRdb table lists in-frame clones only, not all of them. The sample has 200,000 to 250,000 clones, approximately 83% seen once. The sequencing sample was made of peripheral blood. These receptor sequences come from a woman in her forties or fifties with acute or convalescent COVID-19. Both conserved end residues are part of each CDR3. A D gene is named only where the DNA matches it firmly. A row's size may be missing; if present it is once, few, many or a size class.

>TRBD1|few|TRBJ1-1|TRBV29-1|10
TGCAGCGTTTGGACAGGGGGCGCTTTCTTT
CSVWTGGAFF
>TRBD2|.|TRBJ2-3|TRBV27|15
TGTGCCAGCAGTCCGGGACTAGTGGGGTCGGATACGCAGTATTTT
CASSPGLVGSDTQYF
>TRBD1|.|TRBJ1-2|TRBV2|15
TGTGCCAGCAGTAGGACAGGGCCCATGTCGGCTGGCTACACCTTC
CASSRTGPMSAGYTF
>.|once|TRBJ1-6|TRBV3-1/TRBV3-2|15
TGTGCCAGCAGCCAGAAGAGCTCCTATAATTCACCCCTCCACTTT
CASSQKSSYNSPLHF
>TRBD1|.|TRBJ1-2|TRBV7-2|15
TGTGCCAGCAGCTTAGGGGGACAGGGGACCTATGGCTACACCTTC
CASSLGGQGTYGYTF
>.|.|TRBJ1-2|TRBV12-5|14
TGTGCTAGTGGTGTCTCAGGATTTCTAGCGGGCTACACCTTC
CASGVSGFLAGYTF
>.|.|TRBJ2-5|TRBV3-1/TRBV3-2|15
TGTGCCAGCAGCCAAGGAGTCGACAGTTACGAGACCCAGTACTTC
CASSQGVDSYETQYF
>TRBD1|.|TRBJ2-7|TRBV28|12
TGTGCCAGCAGTTTTGGAGGGGACAGGGCCCACTTC
CASSFGGDRAHF
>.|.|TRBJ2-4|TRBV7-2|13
TGTGCCAGCAGTCGCAATGCGCAAAACATTCAGTACTTC
CASSRNAQNIQYF
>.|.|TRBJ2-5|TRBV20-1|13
TGCAGTGCTAGTTGGCCAGGGCCAGAGACCCAGTACTTC
CSASWPGPETQYF
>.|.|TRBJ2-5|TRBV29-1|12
TGCAGCGTTGAAGGCAGCCAAGAGACCCAGTACTTC
CSVEGSQETQYF
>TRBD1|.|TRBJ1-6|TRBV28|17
TGTGCCAGCAGTTTATTTAGGGGACAGGGAGGAAATTCACCCCTCCACTTT
CASSLFRGQGGNSPLHF
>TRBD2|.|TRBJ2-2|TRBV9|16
TGTGCCAGCAGCGTAGGGAACCGGGCGGGGGTCGGGGAGCTGTTTTTT
CASSVGNRAGVGELFF
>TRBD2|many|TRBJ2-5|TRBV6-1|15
TGTGCCAGCAGTGAAGCTAGCGGGGGCCAAGAGACCCAGTACTTC
CASSEASGGQETQYF
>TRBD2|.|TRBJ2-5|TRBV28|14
TGTGCCAGCATCTCCCCGGGAGGGCCTGGGACCCAGTACTTC
CASISPGGPGTQYF
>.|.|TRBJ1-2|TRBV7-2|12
TGTGCCAGCAGCCTGAACCTGGGCGGCTACACCTTC
CASSLNLGGYTF
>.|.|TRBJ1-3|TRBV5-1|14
TGCGCCAGCAGGGACAGTCGCTCTGGAAACACCATATATTTT
CASRDSRSGNTIYF
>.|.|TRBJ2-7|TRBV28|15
TGTGCCAGCAGTTTTAAAGGGGCCAGGCCCTACGAGCAGTACTTC
CASSFKGARPYEQYF
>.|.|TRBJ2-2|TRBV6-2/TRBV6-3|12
TGTGCCAGCAGTCCGCGTTCCGGGGAGCTGTTTTTT
CASSPRSGELFF
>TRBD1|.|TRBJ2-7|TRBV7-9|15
TGTGCCAGCAGCTTACGTGAGGGGGCGGACTACGAGCAGTACTTC
CASSLREGADYEQYF
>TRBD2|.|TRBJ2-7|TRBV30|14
TGTGCCTGGAGCGGACTAGCGGGAGGAGACGAGCAGTACTTC
CAWSGLAGGDEQYF
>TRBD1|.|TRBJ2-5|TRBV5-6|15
TGTGCCAGCAGCTTTAATGGACAGGGCGGGGAGACCCAGTACTTC
CASSFNGQGGETQYF
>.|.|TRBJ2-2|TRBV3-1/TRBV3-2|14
TGTGCCAGCAGCCAACAGGGGGGCACCGGGGAGCTGTTTTTT
CASSQQGGTGELFF
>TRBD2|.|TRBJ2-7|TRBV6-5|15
TGTGCCAGCAGTTACTCGACTAGCGGGGTCCACGAGCAGTACTTC
CASSYSTSGVHEQYF
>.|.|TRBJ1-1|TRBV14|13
TGTGCCAGCAGCCAGAGGAGGGCCACTGAAGCTTTCTTT
CASSQRRATEAFF
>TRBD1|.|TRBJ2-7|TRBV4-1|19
TGCGCCAGCAGCCAAGATCGAGATTTGGGGACAGGGGGACCCTACGAGCAGTACTTC
CASSQDRDLGTGGPYEQYF
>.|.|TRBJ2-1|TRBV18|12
TGTGCCAGCTCACGGAGCGATAGTGAGCAGTTCTTC
CASSRSDSEQFF
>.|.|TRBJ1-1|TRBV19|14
TGTGCCAGTAGTAAGTCCCCAGGAGGCACTGAAGCTTTCTTT
CASSKSPGGTEAFF
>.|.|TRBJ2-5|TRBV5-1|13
TGCGCCAGCTTCCGGGGTCTTGGTGAGACCCAGTACTTC
CASFRGLGETQYF
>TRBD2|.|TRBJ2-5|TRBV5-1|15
TGCGCCAGCAGAAACCCTTTAGCGGGGAGGGAGACCCAGTACTTC
CASRNPLAGRETQYF
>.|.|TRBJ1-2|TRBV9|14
TGTGCCAGCAGCGTAGAGGGGAAAAACTATGGCTACACCTTC
CASSVEGKNYGYTF
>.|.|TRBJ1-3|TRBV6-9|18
TGTGCCAGCAGCCAACAGGGCTGGGCGTATAGCTCTGGAAACACCATATATTTT
CASSQQGWAYSSGNTIYF